This T cell receptor (beta chain) is drawn from a study of shared clonotypes between healthy human individuals. The wider study: The people who gave samples were a couple of women and three men aged 18 to 49.

A note on this clone: The antigen remains unidentified.

This table comes from immunoSEQ multiplex PCR, and its TCRdb copy is limited to in-frame clones, with some not included. Among about 460,000 clones, about 74% were seen once, and the ten largest hold around 12%. This CDR3 is built from 14 residues. Germline-derived CDR1 and CDR2 are SGHVS and FQNEAQ. Trimming at V came to 1 base and at J to 6 bases, leaving 4 bases not matched to a gene. Study conclusions and caveats: It was anticipated that sequencing depth would influence how many clonotypes donors shared.

Recent acute infections and vaccinations were absent in the healthy HIV-negative adult donors. Adult Caucasians living in Nashville, Tennessee made up all of the donors. This chain links TRBV7-8 with TRBJ2-3; TRBD1 matches at 7 bases. The sample taken for sequencing was PBMCs. This receptor was taken from a woman aged 40-49 years in good health. Some clones in this sample may be carry-over from other donors' samples. The CDR3 loop is CASSLGLGGDTQYF. CDR3 in DNA: TGTGCCAGCAGCTTAGGCCTAGGGGGCGATACGCAGTATTTT.